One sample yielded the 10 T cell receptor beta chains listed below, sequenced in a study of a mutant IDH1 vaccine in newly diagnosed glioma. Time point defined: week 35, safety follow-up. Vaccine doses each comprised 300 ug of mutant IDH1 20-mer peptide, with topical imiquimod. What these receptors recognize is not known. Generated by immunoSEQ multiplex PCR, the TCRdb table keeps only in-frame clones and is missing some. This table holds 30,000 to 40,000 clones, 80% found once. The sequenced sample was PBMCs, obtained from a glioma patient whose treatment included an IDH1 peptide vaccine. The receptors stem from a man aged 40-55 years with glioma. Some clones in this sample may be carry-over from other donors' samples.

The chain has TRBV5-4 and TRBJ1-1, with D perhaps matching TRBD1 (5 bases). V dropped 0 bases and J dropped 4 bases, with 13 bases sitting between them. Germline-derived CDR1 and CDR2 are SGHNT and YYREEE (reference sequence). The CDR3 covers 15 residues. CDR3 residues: CASSLARGRGTEAFF. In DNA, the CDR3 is TGTGCCAGCAGCTTGGCCCGGGGACGGGGCACTGAAGCTTTCTTT.

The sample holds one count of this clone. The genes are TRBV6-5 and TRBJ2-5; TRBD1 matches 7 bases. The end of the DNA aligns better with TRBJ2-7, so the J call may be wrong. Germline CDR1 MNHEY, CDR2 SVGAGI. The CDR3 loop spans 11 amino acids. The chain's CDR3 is CASRQGYEQYF. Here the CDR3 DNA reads TGTGCCAGTCGACAGGGATACGAGCAGTACTTC.

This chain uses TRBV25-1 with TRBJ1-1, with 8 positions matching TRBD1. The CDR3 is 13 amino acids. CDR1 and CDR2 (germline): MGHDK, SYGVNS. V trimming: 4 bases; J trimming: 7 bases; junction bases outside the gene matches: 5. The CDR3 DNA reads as TGTGCCAGCAGTGGCAGGGGGCTAAGTGAAGCTTTCTTT. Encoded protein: CASSGRGLSEAFF.

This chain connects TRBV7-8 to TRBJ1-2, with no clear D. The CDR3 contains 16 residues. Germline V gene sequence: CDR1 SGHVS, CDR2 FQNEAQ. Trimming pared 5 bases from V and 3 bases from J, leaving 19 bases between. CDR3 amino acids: CASSPRDSPSYYGYTF. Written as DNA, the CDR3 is TGTGCCAGCAGCCCGAGAGATAGCCCTTCGTACTATGGCTACACCTTC.

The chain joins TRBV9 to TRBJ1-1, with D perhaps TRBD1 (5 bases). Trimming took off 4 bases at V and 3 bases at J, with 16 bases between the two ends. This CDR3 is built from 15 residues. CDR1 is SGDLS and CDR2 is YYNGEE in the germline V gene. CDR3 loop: CASSKGAVWDTEAFF. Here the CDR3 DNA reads TGTGCCAGCAGCAAAGGGGCTGTTTGGGACACTGAAGCTTTCTTT. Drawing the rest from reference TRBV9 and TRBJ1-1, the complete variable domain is DSGVTQTPKHLITATGQRVTLRCSPRSGDLSVYWYQQSLDQGLQFLIQYYNGEERAKGNILERFSAQQFPDLHSELNLSSLELGDSALYFCASSKGAVWDTEAFFGQGTRLTVV.

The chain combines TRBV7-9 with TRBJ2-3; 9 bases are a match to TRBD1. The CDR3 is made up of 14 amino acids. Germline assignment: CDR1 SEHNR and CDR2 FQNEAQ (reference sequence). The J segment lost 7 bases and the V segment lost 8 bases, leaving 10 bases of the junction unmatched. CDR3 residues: CASVPGQGAHTQYF. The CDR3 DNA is TGTGCCAGCGTACCGGGACAGGGTGCCCATACGCAGTATTTT.

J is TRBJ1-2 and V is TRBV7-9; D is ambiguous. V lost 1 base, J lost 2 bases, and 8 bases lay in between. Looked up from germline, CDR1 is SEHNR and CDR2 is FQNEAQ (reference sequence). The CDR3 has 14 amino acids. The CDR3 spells CASSLGRENYGYTF. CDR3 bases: TGTGCCAGCAGCTTAGGAAGGGAGAACTATGGCTACACCTTC. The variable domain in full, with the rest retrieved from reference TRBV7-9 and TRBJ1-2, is DTGVSQNPRHKITKRGQNVTFRCDPISEHNRLYWYRQTLGQGPEFLTYFQNEAQLEKSRLLSDRFSAERPKGSFSTLEIQRTEQGDSAMYLCASSLGRENYGYTFGSGTRLTVV.

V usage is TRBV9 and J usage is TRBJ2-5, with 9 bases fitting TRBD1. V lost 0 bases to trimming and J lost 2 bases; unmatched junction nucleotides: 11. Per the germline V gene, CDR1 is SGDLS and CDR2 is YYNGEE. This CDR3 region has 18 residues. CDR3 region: CASSVGSWDRVGQETQYF. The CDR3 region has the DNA TGTGCCAGCAGCGTAGGGTCCTGGGACAGGGTGGGGCAAGAGACCCAGTACTTC.

The CDR3 DNA reads TGTGCCAGCAGCTTAATGCAGGGAGCAGATACGCAGTATTTT. This gives the protein CASSLMQGADTQYF. The rearrangement joins TRBV7-3 to TRBJ2-3, with D perhaps matching TRBD1 or TRBD2 (5 bases each). Deletions cut 1 base from V and 4 bases from J, with 9 bases between. CDR1 is SGHTA and CDR2 is FQGTGA in the germline V gene. The CDR3 consists of 14 residues.

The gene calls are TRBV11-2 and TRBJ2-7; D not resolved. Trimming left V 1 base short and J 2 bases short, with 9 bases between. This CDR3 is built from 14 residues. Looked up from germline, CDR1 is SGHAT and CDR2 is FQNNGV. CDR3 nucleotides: TGTGCCAGCAGCTTAGTTCTGGCCCCCTACGAGCAGTACTTC. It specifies CASSLVLAPYEQYF. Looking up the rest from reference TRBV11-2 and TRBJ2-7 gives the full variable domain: EAGVAQSPRYKIIEKRQSVAFWCNPISGHATLYWYQQILGQGPKLLIQFQNNGVVDDSQLPKDRFSAERLKGVDSTLKIQPAKLEDSAVYLCASSLVLAPYEQYFGPGTRLTVT.